This TCR beta chain originates from a study of blood T cell repertoires in COVID-19. In the authors' workflow: Nucleated cell counts were estimated from reference gene primer amplification. The method was immunoSEQ multiplex PCR; TCRdb's version includes in-frame clones alone and lacks a portion of them. That table furnishes V, J and clone size, whereas the DNA furnished D and trimming. Found here are 65,000 to 90,000 clones, roughly 86% of them singletons; the top ten hold 20% to 25%. Germline V gene lookup returns CDR1 SGHTA and CDR2 FQGNSA. J gave up 6 bases and V 2 bases, and 8 bases lay outside the gene matches. The CDR3 is 15 residues long.

This clonotype was sampled from a woman aged 80 or older in a cohort sampled during active or convalescent COVID-19. Specimen: peripheral blood. The gene calls are TRBV7-2 and TRBJ2-3, with 7 bases matching TRBD2. CDR3 nucleotide sequence: TGTGCCAGCAGCTTACGGGGCGGGAGTGGGGATACGCAGTATTTT. It yields the protein CASSLRGGSGDTQYF.